The subject of this entry is one T cell receptor (beta chain). The same CDR3 also results from other DNA sequences found in this sample. The data were taken from a study of shared clonotypes between healthy human individuals. Into CD45RA+ naive and CD45RA-negative memory subsets, the CD4+ cells were split. Sequencing used immunoSEQ multiplex PCR; TCRdb keeps in-frame clones, though not all of them. Of some 2.3 million clones in the sample, 85% to 95% were seen once. CDR1 is DFQATT and CDR2 is SNEGSKA in the germline V gene (reference sequence). The CDR3 runs 11 residues. The V end was cut by 6 bases, the J end by 5 bases, with 10 bases between.

The sample comprised naive CD4+ T cells from PBMCs. Subset described: CD45RA+ positively selected. This receptor was obtained from a man younger than 35 in good health. Some clones in this sample may be carry-over from other donors' samples. The chain joins TRBV20-1 to TRBJ2-5, with D perhaps TRBD1 (5 bases). CDR3 region: CSAGRRETQYF. Written as DNA, the CDR3 is TGCAGTGCGGGGCGCCGGGAGACCCAGTACTTC.